The TCR beta chain under discussion was sequenced for a study of chemoradiotherapy in HPV16-positive cancers. Assay used: immunoSEQ multiplex PCR; TCRdb lists only in-frame clones, some missing. The table records around 29,000 clones, over 90% of them present only once. Trimming pared 0 bases from V and 1 base from J, leaving 16 bases between. This CDR3 region has 17 residues. The germline V gene encodes CDR1 SGHRS and CDR2 YFSETQ. In this sample, this clone turned up a few times. V usage is TRBV5-1 and J usage is TRBJ2-5; weak D call: TRBD2 (5 bases). Sequencing was performed on blood, taken from a patient who underwent chemoradiotherapy. This clonotype originated in a human donor with HPV-associated anogenital cancer. The CDR3 nucleotides are TGCGCCAGCAGCTTGGGCCGGTCCTCCAGCGGCCAAGAGACCCAGTACTTC. It is translated as CASSLGRSSSGQETQYF. Based on the CDR3 plus reference TRBV5-1 and TRBJ2-5, the full variable domain is KAGVTQTPRYLIKTRGQQVTLSCSPISGHRSVSWYQQTPGQGLQFLFEYFSETQRNKGNFPGRFSGRQFSNSRSEMNVSTLELGDSALYLCASSLGRSSSGQETQYFGPGTRLLVL.